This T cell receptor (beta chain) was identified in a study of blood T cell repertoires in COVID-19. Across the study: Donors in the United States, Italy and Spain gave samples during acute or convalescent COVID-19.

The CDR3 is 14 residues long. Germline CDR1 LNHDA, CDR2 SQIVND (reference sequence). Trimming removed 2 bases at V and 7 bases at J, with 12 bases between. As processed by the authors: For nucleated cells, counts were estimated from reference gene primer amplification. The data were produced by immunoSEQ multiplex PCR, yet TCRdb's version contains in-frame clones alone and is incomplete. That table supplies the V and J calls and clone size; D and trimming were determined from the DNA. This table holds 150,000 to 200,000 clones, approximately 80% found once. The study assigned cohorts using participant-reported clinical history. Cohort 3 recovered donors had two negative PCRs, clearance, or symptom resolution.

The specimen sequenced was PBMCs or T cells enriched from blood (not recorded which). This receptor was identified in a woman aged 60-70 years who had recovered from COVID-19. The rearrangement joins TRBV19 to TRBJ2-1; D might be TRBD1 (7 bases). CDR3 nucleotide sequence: TGTGCCAGTAGTATAACTCCAGGGGGGAATGAGCAGTTCTTC. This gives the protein CASSITPGGNEQFF.